This T cell receptor beta chain came from a study of shared clonotypes between healthy human individuals. Every unsorted PBMC PCR replicate was loaded with around 0.3 ug DNA, tens of thousands of T cell genomes. As handled by the study authors: ImmunoSEQ gave junction-only sequences without quality scores, so filtering differed. Profiling relied on immunoSEQ multiplex PCR, and the TCRdb table lists in-frame clones only, not all of them. Clone size and V and J calls were adopted from that table, with D and trimming inferred from the DNA. The profile shows hundreds of thousands of clones, roughly three quarters of them singletons. Germline V gives CDR1 MNHEY, CDR2 SMNVEV (reference sequence). The CDR3 spans 15 residues. The J segment lost 7 bases and the V segment lost 0 bases, leaving 8 bases of the junction unmatched. This clone was detected a few times.

Sequenced: PBMCs. The receptor was isolated from a woman in her thirties or forties in good health. Some clones in this sample may be carry-over from other donors' samples. V and J are TRBV27 and TRBJ2-7, with 8 bases identical to TRBD1. The CDR3 protein is CASSLSGRGLGEQYF. CDR3 in DNA: TGTGCCAGCAGTTTATCGGGCAGGGGGCTTGGAGAGCAGTACTTC.